These 27 T cell receptor beta chains were all obtained from the same sample, sequenced in a study of blood T cell repertoires in COVID-19. This table comes from immunoSEQ multiplex PCR, and its TCRdb copy is limited to in-frame clones, with some not included. This table has about 130,000 clones, around nine tenths appearing once. Sample: peripheral blood. These receptor sequences come from a woman aged 70-85 years with COVID-19, enrolled during active disease.

The count of this clone is one. This chain links TRBV30 with TRBJ2-5, with 13 bases that match TRBD2. CDR3 length: 16 residues. CDR1 is GTSNPN and CDR2 is SVGIG in the germline V gene (reference sequence). Trimming removed 4 bases from V and 5 bases from J; junction bases left unmatched: 10. The DNA of the CDR3 is TGTGCCTGGAATCTCGGACTAGCGGGGGCCGGGGAGACCCAGTACTTC. This gives the protein CAWNLGLAGAGETQYF.

A single count supports this clone. The chain is built from TRBV9 and TRBJ1-5, with D possibly being TRBD1 (6 bases). With 4 bases removed from V and 4 bases from J, the gap between germline ends came to 15 bases. This CDR3 region has 15 residues. CDR1 is SGDLS, CDR2 YYNGEE, per germline. The CDR3 DNA sequence: TGTGCCAGCAGCCCCACGGACAGTCAAAATCAGCCCCAGCATTTT. This encodes CASSPTDSQNQPQHF.

The gene calls are TRBV3-1 (or the pseudogene TRBV3-2) and TRBJ2-1; D uncertain. Germline V gene lookup returns CDR1 LGHDT and CDR2 YNNKEL (reference sequence). V gave up 0 bases and J gave up 7 bases, with 16 bases separating them. The CDR3 is 16 residues long. The CDR3 here is CASSQDGPARANEQFF. Here the CDR3 DNA reads TGTGCCAGCAGCCAAGATGGTCCAGCTAGAGCTAATGAGCAGTTCTTC.

V gene TRBV5-1 combines with J gene TRBJ1-3, with D hard to call. The CDR3 sequence is 17 residues long. In germline, CDR1 is SGHRS, CDR2 YFSETQ. V was shortened by 2 bases and J by 0 bases, with 15 bases between the two germline ends. Here the CDR3 reads CASSFGGRPDSGNTIYF. CDR3 bases: TGCGCCAGCAGCTTTGGAGGGCGACCTGACTCTGGAAACACCATATATTTT.

The genes are TRBV27 and TRBJ2-7; D is possibly TRBD1 (6 bases). Between the trimmed V and J ends, which lost 6 bases and 7 bases, there was a span of 16 bases. This CDR3 region has 13 residues. Germline assignment: CDR1 MNHEY and CDR2 SMNVEV (reference sequence). For the CDR3, the DNA is TGTGCCAGCAGCCATCCGGGGACACGAGAGCAGTACTTC. It translates to CASSHPGTREQYF.

This clone has just a few counts. This chain joins TRBV6-5 and TRBJ2-3, with 8 nucleotides matching TRBD1. J was trimmed by 0 bases and V by 7 bases; bases with no gene match: 6. CDR1 and CDR2 from the germline V gene are MNHEY and SVGAGI. The CDR3 has 15 amino acids. Written as DNA, the CDR3 is TGTGCCAGCACCACGGGACAGGTTAGCACAGATACGCAGTATTTT. This translates into CASTTGQVSTDTQYF.

The chain couples TRBV7-2 to TRBJ2-7, with D tentatively TRBD2 (6 bases). CDR1 and CDR2 from the germline V gene are SGHTA and FQGNSA. V lost 5 bases, J lost 8 bases, and 13 bases lay in between. This CDR3 is built from 12 residues. The CDR3 region is CASSQVGGKQYF. The CDR3 bases are TGTGCCAGCAGCCAAGTGGGGGGTAAGCAGTACTTC.

The chain recombines TRBV6-1 with TRBJ2-1; D remains unclear. The length of the CDR3 is 12 residues. In germline, CDR1 is MNHNS, CDR2 SASEGT. V lost 4 bases and J lost 4, with 5 bases in between. The CDR3 region is CASSVQYNEQFF. For the CDR3, the DNA is TGTGCCAGCAGTGTCCAATACAATGAGCAGTTCTTC.

The CDR3 DNA reads TGTGCCAGCAGCCGGGTTAACTACGAGCAGTACTTC. Encoded protein: CASSRVNYEQYF. V is TRBV28 and J is TRBJ2-7; unclear D gene. Germline V gene lookup returns CDR1 MDHEN and CDR2 SYDVKM. CDR3 length equals 12 residues. The V gene lost 6 bases and the J gene lost 3 bases, with 9 bases spanning the gap.

The V gene is TRBV27, the J gene TRBJ1-2; D unresolved. In germline, CDR1 is MNHEY, CDR2 SMNVEV (reference sequence). CDR3 length equals 16 residues. Trimming shortened V by 4 bases and J by 5 bases, and 20 bases separated the two germline ends. CDR3 nucleotide sequence: TGTGCCAGCAGTTCCCTCGGGGAGGACGGGTTGTATGGCTACACCTTC. It yields the protein CASSSLGEDGLYGYTF.

V gene TRBV19 combines with J gene TRBJ2-6; a possible D gene is TRBD1 (6 bases). Trimming stripped 3 bases from V and 0 bases from J, with 12 bases between. There are 17 residues in the CDR3. Germline V gene data show CDR1 as LNHDA and CDR2 as SQIVND (reference sequence). This chain's CDR3 is CASSIQGSYSGANVLTF. DNA of the CDR3: TGTGCCAGTAGTATTCAGGGGTCCTACTCTGGGGCCAACGTCCTGACTTTC. The full variable domain, completed using reference TRBV19 and TRBJ2-6, is DGGITQSPKYLFRKEGQNVTLSCEQNLNHDAMYWYRQDPGQGLRLIYYSQIVNDFQKGDIAEGYSVSREKKESFPLTVTSAQKNPTAFYLCASSIQGSYSGANVLTFGAGSRLTVL.

The V and J genes are TRBV23-1 and TRBJ2-3; maybe TRBD1 (6 bases). TRBV23-1 is given ORF status, its function remaining uncertain. The CDR3 has 16 amino acids. The V gene lost 7 bases and the J gene lost 8 bases, with 25 bases spanning the gap. CDR3 DNA: TGCGCCAGCACCACCACCAGGGGCCGGTTTTCGGGTACGCAGTATTTT. Its protein product is CASTTTRGRFSGTQYF.

This CDR3 reads CATSRSGGAYNEQFF. The CDR3 DNA is TGTGCCACCAGCAGGAGCGGGGGGGCCTACAATGAGCAGTTCTTC. This chain joins TRBV15 and TRBJ2-1; 10 bases are a match to TRBD2. The CDR3 consists of 15 residues. Losses at the gene ends were 3 bases for V and 2 bases for J; bases not matched to a gene: 1. Germline-derived CDR1 and CDR2 are LNHNV and YYDKDF (reference sequence).

This sequence joins TRBV3-1 (or the pseudogene TRBV3-2) and TRBJ1-2; possible D gene TRBD1, 6 bases. Per the germline V gene, CDR1 is LGHDT and CDR2 is YNNKEL (reference sequence). V lost 8 bases, J lost 7 bases, and 23 bases lay in between. CDR3 length: 15 residues. The CDR3 spells CASAPRDTPRGGYTF. CDR3 nucleotide sequence: TGTGCCAGCGCACCAAGGGACACCCCCCGTGGTGGCTACACCTTC.

The rearrangement links TRBV28 to TRBJ1-2; 11 bases align to TRBD1. This CDR3 is 16 amino acids long. The J segment lost 6 bases and the V segment lost 4 bases, leaving 10 bases of the junction unmatched. Germline V CDR1 and CDR2: MDHEN, SYDVKM. Here the CDR3 reads CASSWDRGGPYDGYTF. In nucleotides, the CDR3 is TGTGCCAGCAGTTGGGACAGGGGGGGGCCGTATGATGGCTACACCTTC.

This clone was picked up a small number of times. The V and J genes are TRBV28 and TRBJ1-2; D remains unclear. This CDR3 comprises 14 residues. V lost 8 bases and J 2 bases, leaving 15 bases between the germline ends. CDR1 MDHEN and CDR2 SYDVKM come from the germline V gene. DNA of the CDR3: TGTGCCAGCCACGAAGACGAGGGAAACTATGGCTACACCTTC. It codes for CASHEDEGNYGYTF.

The chain joins TRBV30 to TRBJ1-6; D gene ambiguous. CDR3 length: 13 amino acids. From germline, CDR1 is GTSNPN and CDR2 SVGIG (reference sequence). The ends were cut back, 5 bases at V and 7 bases at J, with 12 bases in the middle. The CDR3 bases are TGTGCCTGGGCTCGGACTGAGAATTCACCCCTCCACTTT. This codes for CAWARTENSPLHF.

The chain couples TRBV28 to TRBJ1-5; D is uncertain. Germline values: CDR1 MDHEN, CDR2 SYDVKM. Trimming removed 3 bases from V and 4 bases from J, with 4 bases in between. The CDR3 has 12 residues. In nucleotides, the CDR3 is TGTGCCAGCAGTTTCTTGAATCAGCCCCAGCATTTT. Translating it yields CASSFLNQPQHF.

The gene calls are TRBV29-1 and TRBJ2-3; D is perhaps TRBD2 (5 bases). The CDR3 has 10 residues. Germline values: CDR1 SQVTM, CDR2 ANQGSEA. Trimming stripped 7 bases from V and 8 bases from J, with 10 bases between. The CDR3 sequence is CSAGEPTQYF. Here the CDR3 DNA reads TGCAGCGCCGGGGAGCCTACGCAGTATTTT.

This chain uses TRBV30 with TRBJ1-1; possibly TRBD1 for D (6 bases). CDR1 GTSNPN and CDR2 SVGIG come from the germline V gene (reference sequence). CDR3 length: 14 residues. V was shortened by 4 bases and J by 1 base, with 13 bases between the two germline ends. In DNA form, the CDR3 reads TGTGCCTGGATTCGGACAGACGGGAACACTGAAGCTTTCTTT. Residues: CAWIRTDGNTEAFF.

This chain links TRBV7-8 with TRBJ2-7; possibly TRBD1 for D (5 bases). Germline CDR1 is SGHVS and CDR2 is FQNEAQ. V dropped 2 bases and J dropped 5 bases, with 7 bases sitting between them. The CDR3 spans 12 residues. The CDR3 DNA is TGTGCCAGCAGCTTAAGGGGCAACGAGCAGTACTTC. It codes for CASSLRGNEQYF. The whole variable domain, filled in from reference TRBV7-8 and TRBJ2-7, reads GAGVSQSPRYKVAKRGQDVALRCDPISGHVSLFWYQQALGQGPEFLTYFQNEAQLDKSGLPSDRFFAERPEGSVSTLKIQRTQQEDSAVYLCASSLRGNEQYFGPGTRLTVT.

J is TRBJ2-1 and V is TRBV7-2; the match to TRBD2 covers 11 bases. The V and J ends lost 3 bases and 10 bases, in that order; junction bases with no gene match: 8. The CDR3 spans 15 residues. From germline, CDR1 is SGHTA and CDR2 FQGNSA. CDR3: CASSFTGTSGLEQFF. The CDR3 DNA reads TGTGCCAGCAGCTTTACCGGGACTAGCGGCCTAGAGCAGTTCTTC.

The chain has TRBV5-6 and TRBJ2-3; no definite D call. The CDR3 totals 14 residues. Germline V lookup: CDR1 SGHDT, CDR2 YYEEEE. The V end lost 5 bases, the J end lost 0 bases, and 10 bases lay between the germline ends. The CDR3, as DNA: TGTGCCAGCAGGGGTACTACTAGCACAGATACGCAGTATTTT. Translation: CASRGTTSTDTQYF. The whole variable domain, remainder taken from reference TRBV5-6 and TRBJ2-3, is DAGVTQSPTHLIKTRGQQVTLRCSPKSGHDTVSWYQQALGQGPQFIFQYYEEEERQRGNFPDRFSGHQFPNYSSELNVNALLLGDSALYLCASRGTTSTDTQYFGPGTRLTVL.

This rearrangement joins TRBV27 to TRBJ1-2; 8 nucleotides match TRBD1. Germline V gene lookup returns CDR1 MNHEY and CDR2 SMNVEV (reference sequence). Trimming at V came to 2 bases and at J to 0 bases, leaving 2 bases not matched to a gene. CDR3 length equals 15 residues. CDR3 loop: CASSLKTGANYGYTF. In DNA form, the CDR3 reads TGTGCCAGCAGTTTAAAGACAGGGGCTAACTATGGCTACACCTTC.

The chain joins TRBV19 to TRBJ1-1; 12 positions agree with TRBD1. The CDR3 is 17 residues long. Germline assignment: CDR1 LNHDA and CDR2 SQIVND (reference sequence). Unmatched junction bases numbered 11, after V lost 5 bases and J lost 4 bases. Here the CDR3 DNA reads TGTGCCAGTAGTCCACGGGGGACAGGGGGCTTGGGCACTGAAGCTTTCTTT. Protein product: CASSPRGTGGLGTEAFF.

The gene calls are TRBV3-1 (or the pseudogene TRBV3-2) and TRBJ1-2, with D maybe TRBD1 (5 bases). Germline-derived CDR1 and CDR2 are LGHDT and YNNKEL (reference sequence). CDR3 size: 13 residues. V was shortened by 7 bases and J by 1 base, with 10 bases between the two germline ends. The CDR3 region is CASTGDSNYGYTF. The CDR3 DNA sequence: TGTGCCAGCACCGGTGACAGTAACTATGGCTACACCTTC.

The chain carries TRBV5-4 and TRBJ2-3; D is perhaps TRBD2 (6 bases). This CDR3 contains 15 residues. CDR1 is SGHNT and CDR2 is YYREEE in the germline V gene (reference sequence). The V end was cut by 4 bases, the J end by 2 bases, with 14 bases between. The CDR3 sequence: CASSRTRGYTDTQYF. CDR3 nucleotides: TGTGCCAGCAGCAGAACACGGGGGTACACAGATACGCAGTATTTT.